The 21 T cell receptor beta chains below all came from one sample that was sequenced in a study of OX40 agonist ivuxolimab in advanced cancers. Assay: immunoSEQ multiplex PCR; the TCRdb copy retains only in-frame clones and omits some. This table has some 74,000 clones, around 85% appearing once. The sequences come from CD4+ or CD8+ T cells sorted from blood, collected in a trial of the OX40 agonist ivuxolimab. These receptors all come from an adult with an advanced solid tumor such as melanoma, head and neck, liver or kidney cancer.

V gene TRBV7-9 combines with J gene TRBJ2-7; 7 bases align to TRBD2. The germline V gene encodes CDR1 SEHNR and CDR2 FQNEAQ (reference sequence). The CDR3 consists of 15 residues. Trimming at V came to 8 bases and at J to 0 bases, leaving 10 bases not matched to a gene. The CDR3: CASRIGGDGSYEQYF. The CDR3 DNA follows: TGTGCCAGCCGTATTGGGGGGGACGGCTCCTACGAGCAGTACTTC. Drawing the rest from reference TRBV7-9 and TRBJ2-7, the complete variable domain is DTGVSQNPRHKITKRGQNVTFRCDPISEHNRLYWYRQTLGQGPEFLTYFQNEAQLEKSRLLSDRFSAERPKGSFSTLEIQRTEQGDSAMYLCASRIGGDGSYEQYFGPGTRLTVT.

The CDR3 coding sequence is TGTGCCAGCAGTCTCACCCAAATTGAAGCTTTCTTT. Its protein product is CASSLTQIEAFF. J is TRBJ1-1 and V is TRBV11-3; D is unresolved. Deletions cut 6 bases from V and 7 bases from J, with 12 bases between. Germline V lookup: CDR1 SGHNT, CDR2 YENEEA. The CDR3 spans 12 residues. The full variable domain, with the rest looked up from reference TRBV11-3 and TRBJ1-1, is EAGVVQSPRYKIIEKKQPVAFWCNPISGHNTLYWYLQNLGQGPELLIRYENEEAVDDSQLPKDRFSAERLKGVDSTLKIQPAELGDSAVYLCASSLTQIEAFFGQGTRLTVV.

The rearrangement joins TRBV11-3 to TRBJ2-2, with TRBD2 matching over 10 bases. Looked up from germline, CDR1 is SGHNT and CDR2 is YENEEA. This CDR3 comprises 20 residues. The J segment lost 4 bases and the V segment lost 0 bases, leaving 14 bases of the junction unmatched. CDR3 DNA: TGTGCCAGCAGCTTAGATAAAGTCGCTAGCGGGAGAGGAAGCACCGGGGAGCTGTTTTTT. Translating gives CASSLDKVASGRGSTGELFF. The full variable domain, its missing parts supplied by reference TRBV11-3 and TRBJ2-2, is EAGVVQSPRYKIIEKKQPVAFWCNPISGHNTLYWYLQNLGQGPELLIRYENEEAVDDSQLPKDRFSAERLKGVDSTLKIQPAELGDSAVYLCASSLDKVASGRGSTGELFFGEGSRLTVL.

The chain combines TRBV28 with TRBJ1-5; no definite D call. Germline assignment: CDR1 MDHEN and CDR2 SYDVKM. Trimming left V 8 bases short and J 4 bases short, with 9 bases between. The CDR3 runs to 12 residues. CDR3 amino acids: CASVIANQPQHF. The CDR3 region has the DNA TGTGCCAGCGTGATAGCAAATCAGCCCCAGCATTTT.

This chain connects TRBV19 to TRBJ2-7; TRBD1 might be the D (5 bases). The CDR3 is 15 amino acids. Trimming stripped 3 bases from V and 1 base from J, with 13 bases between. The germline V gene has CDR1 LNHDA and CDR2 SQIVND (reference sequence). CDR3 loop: CASSMAGKGSYEQYF. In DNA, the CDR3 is TGTGCCAGTAGTATGGCAGGGAAAGGTTCCTACGAGCAGTACTTC.

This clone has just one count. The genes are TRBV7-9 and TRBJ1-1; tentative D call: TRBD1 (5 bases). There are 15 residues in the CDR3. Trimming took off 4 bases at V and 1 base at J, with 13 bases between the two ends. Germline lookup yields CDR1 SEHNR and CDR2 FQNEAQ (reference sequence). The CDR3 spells CASSYNQGWNTEAFF. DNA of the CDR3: TGTGCCAGCAGCTATAACCAGGGATGGAACACTGAAGCTTTCTTT.

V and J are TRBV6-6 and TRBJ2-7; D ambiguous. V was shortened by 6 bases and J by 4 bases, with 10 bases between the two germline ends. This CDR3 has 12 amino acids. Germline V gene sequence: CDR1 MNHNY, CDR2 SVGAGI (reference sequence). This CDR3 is CASRSTAYEQYF. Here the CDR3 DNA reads TGTGCCAGCAGATCGACGGCATACGAGCAGTACTTC.

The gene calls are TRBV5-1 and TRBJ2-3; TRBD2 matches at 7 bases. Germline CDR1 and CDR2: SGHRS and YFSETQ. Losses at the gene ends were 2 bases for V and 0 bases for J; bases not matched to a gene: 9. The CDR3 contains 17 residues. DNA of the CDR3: TGCGCCAGCAGCTTCCCCGGCGGGGGTATAAGCACAGATACGCAGTATTTT. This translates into CASSFPGGGISTDTQYF.

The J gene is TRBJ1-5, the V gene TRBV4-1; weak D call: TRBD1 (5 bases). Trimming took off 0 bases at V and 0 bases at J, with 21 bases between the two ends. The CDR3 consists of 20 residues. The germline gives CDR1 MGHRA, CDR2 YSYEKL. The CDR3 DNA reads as TGCGCCAGCAGCCAAGACCCCCTTCTCACATGGGGCTATAGCAATCAGCCCCAGCATTTT. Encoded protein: CASSQDPLLTWGYSNQPQHF.

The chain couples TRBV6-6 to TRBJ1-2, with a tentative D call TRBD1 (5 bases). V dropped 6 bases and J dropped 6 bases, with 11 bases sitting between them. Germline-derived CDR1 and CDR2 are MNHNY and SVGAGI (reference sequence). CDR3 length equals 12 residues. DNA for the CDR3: TGTGCCAGCAGCTTCGACAGAAATGGCTACACCTTC. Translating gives CASSFDRNGYTF.

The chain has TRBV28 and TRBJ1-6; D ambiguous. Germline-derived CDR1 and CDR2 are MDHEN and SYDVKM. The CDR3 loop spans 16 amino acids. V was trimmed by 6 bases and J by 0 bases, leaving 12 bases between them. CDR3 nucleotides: TGTGCCAGCAGGCAAACATCGAGCTCCTATAATTCACCCCTCCACTTT. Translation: CASRQTSSSYNSPLHF. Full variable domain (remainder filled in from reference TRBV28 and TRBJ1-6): DVKVTQSSRYLVKRTGEKVFLECVQDMDHENMFWYRQDPGLGLRLIYFSYDVKMKEKGDIPEGYSVSREKKERFSLILESASTNQTSMYLCASRQTSSSYNSPLHFGNGTRLTVT.

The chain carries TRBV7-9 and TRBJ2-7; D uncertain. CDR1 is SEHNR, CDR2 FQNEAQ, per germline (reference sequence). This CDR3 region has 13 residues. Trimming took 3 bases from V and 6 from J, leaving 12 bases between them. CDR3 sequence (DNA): TGTGCCAGCAGCTTCGTCCAGTATCCCGAGCAGTACTTC. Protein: CASSFVQYPEQYF.

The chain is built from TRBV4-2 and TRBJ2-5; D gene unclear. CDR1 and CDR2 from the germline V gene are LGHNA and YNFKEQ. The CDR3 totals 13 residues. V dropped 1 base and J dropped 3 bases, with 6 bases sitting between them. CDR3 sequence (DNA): TGTGCCAGCAGCCAAGGAAGGGAAGAGACCCAGTACTTC. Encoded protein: CASSQGREETQYF.

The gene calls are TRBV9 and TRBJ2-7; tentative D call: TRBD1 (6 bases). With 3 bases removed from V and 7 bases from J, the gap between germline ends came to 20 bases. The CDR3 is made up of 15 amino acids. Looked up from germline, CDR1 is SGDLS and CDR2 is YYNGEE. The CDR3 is CASSARGAGAEEQYF. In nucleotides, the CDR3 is TGTGCCAGCAGCGCCAGGGGCGCCGGGGCCGAGGAGCAGTACTTC. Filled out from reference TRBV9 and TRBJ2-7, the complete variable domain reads DSGVTQTPKHLITATGQRVTLRCSPRSGDLSVYWYQQSLDQGLQFLIQYYNGEERAKGNILERFSAQQFPDLHSELNLSSLELGDSALYFCASSARGAGAEEQYFGPGTRLTVT.

CDR3: CASEDRALETDTQYF. CDR3 in DNA: TGTGCCAGCGAGGACAGAGCCTTGGAGACAGATACGCAGTATTTT. The chain links TRBV6-1 to TRBJ2-3; perhaps TRBD1 as D (6 bases). With 8 bases removed from V and 3 bases from J, the gap between germline ends came to 18 bases. The CDR3 is 15 amino acids. Germline V gene data show CDR1 as MNHNS and CDR2 as SASEGT.

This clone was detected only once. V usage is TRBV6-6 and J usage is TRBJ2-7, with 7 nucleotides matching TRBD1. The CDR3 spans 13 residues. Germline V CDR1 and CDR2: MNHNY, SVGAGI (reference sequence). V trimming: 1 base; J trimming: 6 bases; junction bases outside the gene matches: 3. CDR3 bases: TGTGCCAGCAGTTACTTTCGACAGGGCGAGCAGTACTTC. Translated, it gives CASSYFRQGEQYF.

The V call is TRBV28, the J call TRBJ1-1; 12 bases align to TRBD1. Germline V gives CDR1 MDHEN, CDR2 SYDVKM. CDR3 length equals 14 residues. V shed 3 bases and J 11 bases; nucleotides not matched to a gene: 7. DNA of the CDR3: TGTGCCAGCAGTTTGTCCGGGACAGGGGGCGTCGCTTTCTTT. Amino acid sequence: CASSLSGTGGVAFF.

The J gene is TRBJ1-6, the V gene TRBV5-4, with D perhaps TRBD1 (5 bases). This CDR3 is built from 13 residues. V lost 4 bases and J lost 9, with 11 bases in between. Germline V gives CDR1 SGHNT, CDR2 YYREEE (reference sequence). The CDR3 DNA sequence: TGTGCCAGCAGCGTGGGACGGGCTTCACCCCTCCACTTT. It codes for CASSVGRASPLHF.

The CDR3 loop reads CASDRTPDSGANVLTF. The CDR3 DNA is TGTGCCAGCGACCGGACACCAGACTCTGGGGCCAACGTCCTGACTTTC. The V and J genes are TRBV6-6 and TRBJ2-6; TRBD1 might be the D (5 bases). Per germline, CDR1 MNHNY and CDR2 SVGAGI (reference sequence). The ends were cut back, 8 bases at V and 0 bases at J, with 14 bases in the middle. CDR3 length equals 16 residues.

CDR3 nucleotides: TGTGCCAGCAGTTTATCGTGGACAACGTACCAAGAGACCCAGTACTTC. This gives the protein CASSLSWTTYQETQYF. V is TRBV27 and J is TRBJ2-5, with D perhaps TRBD1 (5 bases). CDR3 size: 16 residues. With 0 bases removed from V and 0 bases from J, the gap between germline ends came to 11 bases. CDR1 is MNHEY and CDR2 is SMNVEV in the germline V gene (reference sequence).

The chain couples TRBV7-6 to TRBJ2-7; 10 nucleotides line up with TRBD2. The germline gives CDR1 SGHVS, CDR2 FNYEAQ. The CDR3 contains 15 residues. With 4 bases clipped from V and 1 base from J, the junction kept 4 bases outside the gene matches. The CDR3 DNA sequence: TGTGCCAGCAGCTCACTAGCGGGGAAATCCTACGAGCAGTACTTC. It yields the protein CASSSLAGKSYEQYF. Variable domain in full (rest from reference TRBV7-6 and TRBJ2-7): GAGVSQSPRYKVTKRGQDVALRCDPISGHVSLYWYRQALGQGPEFLTYFNYEAQQDKSGLPNDRFSAERPEGSISTLTIQRTEQRDSAMYRCASSSLAGKSYEQYFGPGTRLTVT.